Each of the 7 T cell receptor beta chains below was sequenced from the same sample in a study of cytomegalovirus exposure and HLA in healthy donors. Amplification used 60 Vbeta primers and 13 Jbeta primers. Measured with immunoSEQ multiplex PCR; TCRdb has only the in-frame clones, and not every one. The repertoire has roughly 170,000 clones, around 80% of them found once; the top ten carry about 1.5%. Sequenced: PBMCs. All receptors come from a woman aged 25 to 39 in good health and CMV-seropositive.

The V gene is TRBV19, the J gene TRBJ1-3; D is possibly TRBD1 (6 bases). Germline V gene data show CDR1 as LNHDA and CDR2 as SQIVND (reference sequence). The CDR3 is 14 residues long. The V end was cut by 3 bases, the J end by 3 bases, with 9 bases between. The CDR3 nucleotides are TGTGCCAGTAGTATGAGGGGGTTTGGAAACACCATATATTTT. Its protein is CASSMRGFGNTIYF.

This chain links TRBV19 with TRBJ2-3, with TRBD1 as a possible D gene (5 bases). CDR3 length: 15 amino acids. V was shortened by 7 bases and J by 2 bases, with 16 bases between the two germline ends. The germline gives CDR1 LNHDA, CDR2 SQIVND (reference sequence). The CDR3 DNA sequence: TGTGCCAGTACCCGACGCCAGGGTATCACAGATACGCAGTATTTT. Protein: CASTRRQGITDTQYF. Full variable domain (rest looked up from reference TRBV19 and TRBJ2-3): DGGITQSPKYLFRKEGQNVTLSCEQNLNHDAMYWYRQDPGQGLRLIYYSQIVNDFQKGDIAEGYSVSREKKESFPLTVTSAQKNPTAFYLCASTRRQGITDTQYFGPGTRLTVL.

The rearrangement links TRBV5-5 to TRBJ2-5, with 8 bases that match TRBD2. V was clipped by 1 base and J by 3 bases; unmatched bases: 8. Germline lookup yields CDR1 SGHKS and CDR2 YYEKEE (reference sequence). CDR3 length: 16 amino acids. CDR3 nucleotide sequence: TGTGCCAGCAGCTTGACTTTGCTGGGACTAGAAGAGACCCAGTACTTC. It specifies CASSLTLLGLEETQYF.

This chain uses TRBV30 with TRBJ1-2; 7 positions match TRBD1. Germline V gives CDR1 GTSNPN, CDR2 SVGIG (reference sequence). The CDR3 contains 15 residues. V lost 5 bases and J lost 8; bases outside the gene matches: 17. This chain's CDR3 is CAWGRDRLPPRGYTF. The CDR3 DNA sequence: TGTGCCTGGGGCCGGGACAGACTTCCCCCGCGGGGCTACACCTTC.

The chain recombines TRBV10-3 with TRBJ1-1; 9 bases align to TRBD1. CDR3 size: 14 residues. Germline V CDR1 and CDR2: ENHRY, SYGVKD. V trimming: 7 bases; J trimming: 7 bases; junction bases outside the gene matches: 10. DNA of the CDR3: TGTGCCATCACTCCGGGACAGGGTAAGGGTGAAGCTTTCTTT. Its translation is CAITPGQGKGEAFF.

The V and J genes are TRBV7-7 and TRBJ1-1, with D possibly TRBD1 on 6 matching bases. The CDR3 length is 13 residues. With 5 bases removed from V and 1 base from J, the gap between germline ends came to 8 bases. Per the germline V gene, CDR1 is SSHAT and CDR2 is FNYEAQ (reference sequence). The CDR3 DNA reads TGTGCCAGCAGCCTGGACAGGAACACTGAAGCTTTCTTT. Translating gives CASSLDRNTEAFF.

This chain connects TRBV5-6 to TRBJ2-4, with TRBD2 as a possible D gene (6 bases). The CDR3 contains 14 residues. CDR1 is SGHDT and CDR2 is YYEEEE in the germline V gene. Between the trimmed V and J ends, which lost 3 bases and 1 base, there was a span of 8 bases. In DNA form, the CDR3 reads TGTGCCAGCAGCTGGCGGGGCGCCAAAAACATTCAGTACTTC. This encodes CASSWRGAKNIQYF.